The 13 T cell receptor beta chains below come from one sample, sequenced in a study of blood T cells in healthy people across ages. Together with a sample-barcoded 5' primer, a J-beta primer mix was included in a second PCR lasting about 7 to 11 cycles. A single record per CDR3 protein comes from TCRdb applying MiXCR to the 5' RACE reads. The data contain 600,000 to 650,000 distinct CDR3 sequences, about 54% of them seen just once; the ten biggest clones take up roughly 34%. The source material was blood. The source is a man in his sixties in good health.

The sample holds one count of this clonotype. The chain employs TRBV6-5 and TRBJ1-3; D unclear. Trimming removed 6 bases at V and 4 bases at J, with 16 bases between. This CDR3 comprises 15 residues. Per germline, CDR1 MNHEY and CDR2 SVGAGI. The CDR3 sequence: CASSSSPNRGNTIYF. The CDR3 DNA reads as TGTGCCAGCAGCTCCTCCCCGAATCGGGGAAACACCATATATTTT.

The V and J genes are TRBV7-9 and TRBJ1-1; 9 bases are a match to TRBD1. Germline CDR1 SEHNR, CDR2 FQNEAQ (reference sequence). CDR3 length: 16 residues. V gave up 4 bases and J gave up 4 bases; unmatched junction bases: 10. Written as DNA, the CDR3 is TGTGCCAGCAGCTCCCTGACAGGGGGAAGGGGCACTGAAGCTTTCTTT. Translation gives CASSSLTGGRGTEAFF.

This CDR3 is CSAGTRTDTQYF. The CDR3, as DNA: TGCAGTGCTGGGACTAGAACAGATACGCAGTATTTT. This rearrangement joins TRBV20-1 to TRBJ2-3; 8 bases map to TRBD2. V lost 5 bases, J lost 3 bases, and 1 base stayed unmatched. The CDR3 sequence is 12 residues long. Per the germline V gene, CDR1 is DFQATT and CDR2 is SNEGSKA (reference sequence).

Only one count was recorded for this clonotype. The CDR3 reads CASSPPGHLSYEQYF. DNA for the CDR3: TGCGCCAGCAGCCCACCGGGACATCTTTCCTACGAGCAGTACTTC. The chain couples TRBV5-1 to TRBJ2-7, with D possibly TRBD1 on 6 matching bases. The V gene's germline CDR1 is SGHRS and CDR2 YFSETQ. CDR3 length: 15 amino acids. V gave up 4 bases and J gave up 1 base, with 15 bases separating them.

This clonotype was detected a few times. The V and J genes are TRBV27 and TRBJ2-2; tentative D call: TRBD1 (6 bases). CDR1 MNHEY and CDR2 SMNVEV come from the germline V gene (reference sequence). The CDR3 contains 14 residues. The ends were cut back, 4 bases at V and 7 bases at J, with 13 bases in the middle. In DNA, the CDR3 is TGTGCCAGCAGTTCCCTTATAGGGGGCGGGGAGCTGTTTTTT. Translated, it gives CASSSLIGGGELFF.

The chain is built from TRBV6-5 and TRBJ1-1; 9 positions agree with TRBD1. Unmatched junction bases numbered 4, after V lost 2 bases and J lost 3 bases. The germline gives CDR1 MNHEY, CDR2 SVGAGI. CDR3 length: 15 amino acids. The CDR3 sequence is CASSYAGTGYTEAFF. In DNA, the CDR3 is TGTGCCAGCAGTTACGCCGGGACAGGGTACACTGAAGCTTTCTTT.

The chain couples TRBV7-2 to TRBJ2-1, with 9 bases matching TRBD1. CDR1 is SGHTA, CDR2 FQGNSA, per germline. V dropped 5 bases and J dropped 5; count of bases not matched to a gene: 10. This CDR3 region has 16 residues. This CDR3 reads CASSLQGAWGNNEQFF. In nucleotides, the CDR3 is TGTGCCAGCAGCCTACAGGGGGCGTGGGGGAACAATGAGCAGTTCTTC.

This clonotype was detected a few times. The chain joins TRBV5-1 to TRBJ1-1, with D uncertain. The CDR3 sequence is 13 residues long. Germline CDR1 and CDR2: SGHRS and YFSETQ. Trimming took 0 bases from V and 2 from J, leaving 5 bases between them. The chain's CDR3 is CASSLEDNTEAFF. In nucleotides, the CDR3 is TGCGCCAGCAGCTTGGAGGACAACACTGAAGCTTTCTTT.

The CDR3 protein is CASSIIGGTRRTDTQYF. CDR3 in DNA: TGTGCCAGCAGTATTATCGGGGGGACGAGACGCACAGATACGCAGTATTTT. The chain has TRBV7-9 and TRBJ2-3, with 7 nucleotides matching TRBD2. The germline gives CDR1 SEHNR, CDR2 FQNEAQ (reference sequence). The CDR3 runs 17 residues. With V trimmed by 6 bases and J by 1 base, 13 bases remained unmatched.

This clonotype was counted once. V and J are TRBV7-6 and TRBJ1-5, with D hard to call. Germline V CDR1 and CDR2: SGHVS, FNYEAQ. This CDR3 region has 16 residues. The V and J ends lost 3 bases and 0 bases respectively, with 12 bases between them. CDR3 loop: CASSLWHRYSNQPQHF. CDR3 sequence (DNA): TGTGCCAGCAGCTTGTGGCACCGGTATAGCAATCAGCCCCAGCATTTT.

This clonotype was recorded once. The chain couples TRBV6-5 to TRBJ2-1; 8 nucleotides match TRBD1. Trimming at V came to 2 bases and at J to 11 bases, leaving 11 bases not matched to a gene. This CDR3 contains 15 residues. Germline CDR1 and CDR2: MNHEY and SVGAGI. The CDR3 sequence: CASSYRGQVNNKQFF. The CDR3, as DNA: TGTGCCAGCAGTTACCGGGGACAGGTTAACAACAAGCAGTTCTTC.

The chain carries TRBV7-2 and TRBJ2-5; no firm D call. The ends were cut back, 3 bases at V and 1 base at J, with 9 bases in the middle. Germline lookup yields CDR1 SGHTA and CDR2 FQGNSA. There are 14 residues in the CDR3. The CDR3 DNA reads TGTGCCAGCAGCTTCCTCCGGCTCCAAGAGACCCAGTACTTC. Amino acids: CASSFLRLQETQYF.

The chain has TRBV7-9 and TRBJ1-4; no reliable D call. CDR3 size: 12 residues. Germline V gives CDR1 SEHNR, CDR2 FQNEAQ (reference sequence). Trimming took off 2 bases at V and 7 bases at J, with 5 bases between the two ends. Here the CDR3 reads CASSLFAEKLFF. CDR3 coding DNA: TGTGCCAGCAGCTTATTTGCTGAAAAACTGTTTTTT.